This entry lists 24 T cell receptor beta chains sequenced from one sample in a study of Graves' ophthalmopathy and Graves' hyperthyroidism. From RNA, the CDR3 regions of TCR beta chains were amplified and sequenced. Scientists carried out first-round RT-PCR using HTBI primers and then a second-round multiplex PCR. In TCRdb, the multiplex PCR reads were re-called with MiXCR into one record per CDR3 protein. The sample contains around 1,000,000 distinct CDR3 sequences, 35% to 40% of which appear only once. Source material: peripheral blood or thyroid tissue (not recorded which). Receptors originate from an adult man with Graves' hyperthyroidism.

The chain links TRBV15 to TRBJ1-2; a weak D match, TRBD1 (5 bases). Looked up from germline, CDR1 is LNHNV and CDR2 is YYDKDF (reference sequence). Trimming shortened V by 1 base and J by 3 bases, and 9 bases separated the two germline ends. This CDR3 region has 14 residues. The CDR3 coding sequence is TGTGCCACCAGCAGAGTTGGGGCGGACTATGGCTACACCTTC. This translates into CATSRVGADYGYTF. Looking up the rest from reference TRBV15 and TRBJ1-2 gives the full variable domain: DAMVIQNPRYQVTQFGKPVTLSCSQTLNHNVMYWYQQKSSQAPKLLFHYYDKDFNNEADTPDNFQSRRPNTSFCFLDIRSPGLGDTAMYLCATSRVGADYGYTFGSGTRLTVV.

There are many counts of this clonotype. The gene calls are TRBV4-2 and TRBJ1-1, with D hard to call. CDR1 LGHNA and CDR2 YNFKEQ come from the germline V gene. V shed 4 bases and J shed 4 bases, with 13 bases lying between them. The CDR3 spans 14 residues. CDR3 amino acids: CASSPSAEGTEAFF. As DNA, the CDR3 is TGTGCCAGCAGCCCTAGTGCGGAGGGCACTGAAGCTTTCTTT.

The sample holds a few counts of this clonotype. The CDR3 DNA reads TGTGCCTGGAGTACCACAGGGCTTCGTCAGCCCCAGCATTTT. Amino acid sequence: CAWSTTGLRQPQHF. The J gene is TRBJ1-5, the V gene TRBV19, with a tentative D call TRBD1 (6 bases). Germline values: CDR1 LNHDA, CDR2 SQIVND (reference sequence). V was trimmed by 11 bases and J by 6 bases, leaving 20 bases between them. The length of the CDR3 is 14 residues.

As regards this clonotype: Here the CDR3 omits its conserved ending phenylalanine or tryptophan, so a read error is the likely source. The DNA is omitted, as the CDR3 cannot be located on it reliably, and the CDR3 follows TCRdb's listing. The chain couples TRBV7-9 to TRBJ1-2; TRBD1, as called in the table, went unchecked against the DNA. The CDR3 has 12 amino acids, counting both end residues. Germline loops: CDR1 SEHNR, CDR2 FQNEAQ (reference sequence). CDR3 sequence: CASSLVGQGYAY.

V usage is TRBV27 and J usage is TRBJ1-6; 8 bases agree with TRBD1. Trimming took 6 bases from V and 11 from J; bases not matched to a gene: 6. CDR1 and CDR2 (germline): MNHEY, SMNVEV (reference sequence). The CDR3 consists of 13 residues. CDR3: CASRGTGWTPLHF. The CDR3, as DNA: TGTGCCAGCAGGGGGACAGGTTGGACACCCCTCCACTTT.

V and J are TRBV4-1 and TRBJ1-5; no firm D call. Germline V CDR1 and CDR2: MGHRA, YSYEKL. Trimming pared 0 bases from V and 9 bases from J, leaving 9 bases between. CDR3 length equals 13 residues. CDR3 DNA sequence: TGCGCCAGCAGCCAAGATTCACGAGCGCCCCAGCATTTT. It is translated as CASSQDSRAPQHF.

The rearrangement joins TRBV12-3 or TRBV12-4 to TRBJ2-7, with a weak D call TRBD2 (6 bases). CDR3 length: 14 amino acids. V was trimmed by 6 bases and J by 2 bases, leaving 14 bases between them. CDR3 sequence reads: CASRRHSGAYEQYF. CDR3 nucleotides: TGTGCCAGCAGACGGCATTCGGGGGCCTACGAGCAGTACTTC.

This clonotype has at least ten counts. The chain uses TRBV12-3 or TRBV12-4 and TRBJ1-5; D gene unclear. The CDR3 is made up of 13 amino acids. Deletions cut 3 bases from V and 4 bases from J, with 7 bases between. The CDR3 region is CASSLTDNQPQHF. CDR3 coding DNA: TGTGCCAGCAGTTTGACGGATAATCAGCCCCAGCATTTT.

This clonotype occurred a few times. The genes are TRBV9 and TRBJ1-5, with D tentatively TRBD1 (6 bases). V was pared by 2 bases and J by 9 bases, with 12 bases between. This CDR3 spans 13 amino acids. The germline V gene encodes CDR1 SGDLS and CDR2 YYNGEE. The CDR3 DNA follows: TGTGCCAGCAGCGTCGGGACATCGCCGCCCCAGCATTTT. Its protein is CASSVGTSPPQHF.

The table lists this clonotype with many counts. The V gene is TRBV7-2, the J gene TRBJ1-5; 7 nucleotides match TRBD1. CDR1 is SGHTA and CDR2 is FQGNSA in the germline V gene. Trimming removed 0 bases from V and 5 bases from J; junction bases left unmatched: 4. The CDR3 is 15 residues long. The CDR3 reads CASSLARQGDQPQHF. CDR3 nucleotides: TGTGCCAGCAGCTTAGCGCGTCAGGGGGATCAGCCCCAGCATTTT. The entire variable domain, with the rest obtained from reference TRBV7-2 and TRBJ1-5, is as follows: GAGVSQSPSNKVTEKGKDVELRCDPISGHTALYWYRQSLGQGLEFLIYFQGNSAPDKSGLPSDRFSAERTGGSVSTLTIQRTQQEDSAVYLCASSLARQGDQPQHFGDGTRLSIL.

This clonotype was recorded at least ten times. The chain recombines TRBV5-1 with TRBJ2-5; D unresolved. Trimming pared 0 bases from V and 4 bases from J, leaving 13 bases between. The CDR3 runs to 15 residues. The germline CDR1 and CDR2 sequences are SGHRS and YFSETQ. The CDR3 reads CASSLADGFRETQYF. The CDR3 bases are TGCGCCAGCAGCTTGGCCGATGGGTTCCGAGAGACCCAGTACTTC.

As concerns this clonotype: The junction does not match germline at one end; this may be a read error. V and J are TRBV7-8 and TRBJ2-7; a possible D gene is TRBD1 (6 bases). The CDR3 loop spans 13 amino acids. Germline-derived CDR1 and CDR2 are SGHVS and FQNEAQ. This CDR3 reads CACSVAQGSEQYF. CDR3 DNA sequence: TGTGCCTGCAGCGTTGCTCAGGGGTCCGAGCAGTACTTC.

The table lists this clonotype with a few counts. The rearrangement uses TRBV4-1 and TRBJ1-1; 10 nucleotides align to TRBD1. The CDR3 spans 17 residues. Germline loops: CDR1 MGHRA, CDR2 YSYEKL. With V trimmed by 1 base and J by 2 bases, 7 bases remained unmatched. The CDR3: CASSQARTGGINTEAFF. In nucleotides, the CDR3 is TGCGCCAGCAGCCAAGCTCGGACAGGGGGTATAAACACTGAAGCTTTCTTT.

Here the CDR3 DNA reads TGTGCCAGCAGCCCTCGGGAGGGGAGGGTATCCACGACTAACTATGGCTACACCTTC. This encodes CASSPREGRVSTTNYGYTF. This chain uses TRBV9 with TRBJ1-2; D may be TRBD1 (5 bases). Trimming took 4 bases from V and 0 from J, leaving 25 bases between them. This CDR3 region has 19 residues. Germline CDR1 is SGDLS and CDR2 is YYNGEE. Variable domain in full (rest from reference TRBV9 and TRBJ1-2): DSGVTQTPKHLITATGQRVTLRCSPRSGDLSVYWYQQSLDQGLQFLIQYYNGEERAKGNILERFSAQQFPDLHSELNLSSLELGDSALYFCASSPREGRVSTTNYGYTFGSGTRLTVV.

The chain combines TRBV7-9 with TRBJ2-7, with D unresolved. Germline-derived CDR1 and CDR2 are SEHNR and FQNEAQ (reference sequence). The CDR3 is 14 residues long. The ends were cut back, 5 bases at V and 2 bases at J, with 13 bases in the middle. The CDR3, as DNA: TGTGCCAGCAGCGAGCCTCAGTCTCCCTACGAGCAGTACTTC. The encoded protein is CASSEPQSPYEQYF.

This clonotype was recorded many times. J is TRBJ2-7 and V is TRBV19; 15 nucleotides agree with TRBD2. The CDR3 runs to 13 residues. V lost 8 bases, J lost 4 bases, and 0 bases stayed unmatched. From germline, CDR1 is LNHDA and CDR2 SQIVND (reference sequence). CDR3 sequence (DNA): TGTGCCAGTGGGACTAGCGGGAGGTACGAGCAGTACTTC. Protein product: CASGTSGRYEQYF.

The count of this clonotype is one. The rearrangement uses TRBV12-3 or TRBV12-4 and TRBJ2-5; TRBD2 matches 11 bases. The end of the DNA fits TRBJ2-7 better, so the J call may be wrong. The CDR3 covers 16 residues. CDR3 loop: CASRRPRLAGWGEQYF. DNA of the CDR3: TGTGCCAGCAGACGCCCCCGACTAGCGGGATGGGGCGAGCAGTACTTC.

This clonotype was counted many times. CDR3 nucleotide sequence: TGTGCCACCAGCAGAGCAGGTAGAAATGAAAAACTGTTTTTT. The encoded protein is CATSRAGRNEKLFF. V and J are TRBV15 and TRBJ1-4; the D is unclear. The germline V gene has CDR1 LNHNV and CDR2 YYDKDF (reference sequence). Trimming stripped 1 base from V and 5 bases from J, with 8 bases between. CDR3 length: 14 amino acids.

The chain employs TRBV6-5 and TRBJ1-3; no clear D. CDR1 MNHEY and CDR2 SVGAGI come from the germline V gene. Trimming took off 4 bases at V and 0 bases at J, with 10 bases between the two ends. This CDR3 contains 15 residues. This CDR3 is CASSSDTNSGNTIYF. The CDR3 DNA sequence: TGTGCCAGCAGTTCCGACACCAACTCTGGAAACACCATATATTTT.

In its sample, this clonotype was seen many times. The chain combines TRBV20-1 with TRBJ1-2, with D tentatively TRBD1 (6 bases). Deletions cut 0 bases from V and 6 bases from J, with 11 bases between. CDR1 is DFQATT, CDR2 SNEGSKA, per germline (reference sequence). CDR3 length: 13 residues. CDR3 nucleotide sequence: TGCAGTGCTAGAGATTACAGGGAGGATGGCTACACCTTC. Protein product: CSARDYREDGYTF.

The table lists this clonotype with many counts. The CDR3 DNA sequence: TGTGCGGCGGGGATGGGGAACTCCTACGAGCAGTACTTC. Protein sequence: CAAGMGNSYEQYF. The chain recombines TRBV7-9 with TRBJ2-7; D is perhaps TRBD2 (6 bases). Per germline, CDR1 SEHNR and CDR2 FQNEAQ (reference sequence). This CDR3 has 13 residues.

On this clonotype: A much larger clone differs from this one at a single base, so this may be a read error. This chain links TRBV7-2 with TRBJ2-7; D tentatively fits TRBD1 or TRBD2 (6 bases each). The length of the CDR3 is 16 residues. The V end lost 5 bases, the J end lost 6 bases, and 23 bases lay between the germline ends. Germline values: CDR1 SGHTA, CDR2 FQGNSA. CDR3: CASSRHGGQSGSEQYF. The CDR3 DNA sequence: TGTGCCAGCAGCCGTCACGGAGGACAGAGCGGGTCCGAGCAGTACTTC. Together with reference TRBV7-2 and TRBJ2-7, the CDR3 gives the full variable domain: GAGVSQSPSNKVTEKGKDVELRCDPISGHTALYWYRQSLGQGLEFLIYFQGNSAPDKSGLPSDRFSAERTGGSVSTLTIQRTQQEDSAVYLCASSRHGGQSGSEQYFGPGTRLTVT.

The sample holds a few counts of this clonotype. V gene TRBV7-3 combines with J gene TRBJ2-7, with 10 bases lining up with TRBD1. The CDR3 contains 15 residues. CDR1 is SGHTA, CDR2 FQGTGA, per germline. Trimming cost V 3 bases and J 4 bases; bases outside gene matches: 6. CDR3 bases: TGTGCCAGCAGCTTGACAGGGGGCGCTTCTTACGAGCAGTACTTC. Its translation is CASSLTGGASYEQYF.

J is TRBJ1-5 and V is TRBV24-1; D remains ambiguous. Trimming removed 5 bases from V and 0 bases from J, with 19 bases in between. This CDR3 contains 18 residues. From germline, CDR1 is KGHDR and CDR2 SFDVKD. In DNA form, the CDR3 reads TGTGCCACCAGTGCTCCCCTCCCGAAGGGAGATAGCAATCAGCCCCAGCATTTT. Encoded protein: CATSAPLPKGDSNQPQHF.